This T cell receptor beta chain was identified in a study of patients and donors after allogeneic stem cell transplantation. The CDR3 covers 15 residues. As concerns this clonotype: A read error may produce the germline difference seen at one junction end.

TCRdb passed the RT-PCR reads through MiXCR, listing each CDR3 protein once. The profile shows about 960,000 distinct CDR3 sequences, roughly 18% of them singletons. Sequencing used blood, either unsorted or a sorted T cell fraction (not recorded which). The chain links TRBV12-3 or TRBV12-4 to TRBJ2-7; TRBD2 agrees at 12 bases. The sequence was collected from a human donor who was either an allogeneic HSCT recipient or a stem cell or donor lymphocyte infusion donor (not recorded which). It is not recorded whose cells these are; they may come from a transplant donor. CDR3 protein: CASSFGLAGSYDQYF. CDR3 sequence (DNA): TGTGCCAGCAGTTTCGGACTAGCGGGATCCTACGATCAGTACTTC.